Here is one T cell receptor beta chain with its context. A much bigger clone sits one base away, suggesting this may be a read error. The V end was cut by 1 base, the J end by 8 bases, with 16 bases between. This CDR3 contains 15 residues. The V gene's germline CDR1 is SGHKS and CDR2 YYEKEE (reference sequence). Time point in this sample: newly diagnosed GD, antithyroid drugs for less than 3 months. TCR sequences were obtained from RNA taken from PBMCs. The data stem from a study of regulatory T cells in long-lasting Graves disease. The TCR beta library used iRepertoire HTBI primers with Arm-PCR amplification of CDR3. TCRdb called the multiplex PCR reads again in MiXCR, with one record for every CDR3 protein. This table holds some 490,000 distinct CDR3 sequences, about 12% found once. The data also belong to a second study, concerning T cells in Graves' hyperthyroidism and ophthalmopathy.

The chain links TRBV5-5 to TRBJ2-1; D is unclear. The TCR comes from a woman in her thirties with Graves disease. This sample comprised peripheral blood mononuclear cells (PBMCs), obtained at new diagnosis, from a patient treated with antithyroid drugs. The CDR3 DNA is TGTGCCAGCAGCTTGATTCTCTCCGTTTACGATGAGCAGTTCTTC. Protein product: CASSLILSVYDEQFF.